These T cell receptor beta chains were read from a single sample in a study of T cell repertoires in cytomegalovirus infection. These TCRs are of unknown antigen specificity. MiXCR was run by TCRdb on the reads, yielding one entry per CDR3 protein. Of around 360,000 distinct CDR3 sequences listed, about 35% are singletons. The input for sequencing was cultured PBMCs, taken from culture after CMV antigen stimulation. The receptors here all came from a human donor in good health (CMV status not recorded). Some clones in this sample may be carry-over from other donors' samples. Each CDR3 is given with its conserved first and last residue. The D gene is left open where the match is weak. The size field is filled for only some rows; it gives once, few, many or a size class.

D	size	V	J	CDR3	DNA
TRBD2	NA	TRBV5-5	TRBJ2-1	CASSPTTHGLAGAGEQFF	TGTGCCAGCAGCCCCACAACCCACGGACTAGCGGGAGCAGGAGAGCAGTTCTTC
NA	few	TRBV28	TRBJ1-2	CASSLPFLGNYGYTF	TGTGCCAGCAGTTTACCGTTCCTGGGTAACTATGGCTACACCTTC
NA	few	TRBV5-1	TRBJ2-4	CASRNLRESGLPLAKNIQYF	TGCGCCAGCAGGAATCTACGGGAATCAGGTTTACCTTTAGCCAAAAACATTCAGTACTTC
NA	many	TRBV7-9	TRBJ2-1	CASILPSSSYNEQFF	TGTGCCAGCATCCTCCCATCCAGTTCCTACAATGAGCAGTTCTTC
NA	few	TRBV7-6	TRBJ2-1	CASSPLSGEQFF	TGTGCCAGCAGCCCCCTTAGTGGTGAGCAGTTCTTC
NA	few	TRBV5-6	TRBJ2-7	CASSLDPSGGYEQYF	TGTGCCAGCAGCTTGGATCCCTCCGGGGGCTACGAGCAGTACTTC
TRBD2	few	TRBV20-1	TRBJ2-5	CSARERGSGLAEETQYF	TGCAGTGCTAGAGAGAGGGGTTCGGGACTAGCGGAAGAGACCCAGTACTTC
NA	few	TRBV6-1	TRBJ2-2	CASSRKLLGERRTGELFF	TGTGCCAGCAGTAGAAAGCTACTCGGGGAGAGGAGAACCGGGGAGCTGTTTTTT
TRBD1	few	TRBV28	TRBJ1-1	CASSPRTGGNTEAFF	TGTGCCAGCAGCCCTCGGACAGGGGGAAACACTGAAGCTTTCTTT
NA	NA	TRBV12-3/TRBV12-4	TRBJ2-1	CASSLRRGDYNEQFF	TGTGCCAGCAGTTTGCGCAGGGGGGACTACAATGAGCAGTTCTTC
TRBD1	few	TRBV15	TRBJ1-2	CATSKTGGDGYTF	TGTGCCACCAGCAAGACAGGGGGTGACGGCTACACCTTC
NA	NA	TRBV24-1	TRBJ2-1	CATSTPDYNEQFF	TGTGCCACCAGTACCCCAGATTACAATGAGCAGTTCTTC
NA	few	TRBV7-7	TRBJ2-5	CASSLTSSETQYF	TGTGCCAGCAGCTTAACTAGCTCAGAGACCCAGTACTTC
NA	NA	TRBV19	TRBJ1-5	CASSMRAAGGSNQPQHF	TGTGCCAGTAGTATGAGGGCCGCCGGGGGTAGCAATCAGCCCCAGCATTTT
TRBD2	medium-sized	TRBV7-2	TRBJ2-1	CASSLGLATGNEQFF	TGTGCCAGCAGCTTGGGACTAGCGACTGGGAATGAGCAGTTCTTC